This TCR beta chain appears in the sequencing data of a study of Graves' ophthalmopathy and Graves' hyperthyroidism. Across the study: Ahead of any treatment, peripheral blood was obtained at the initial diagnosis.

The PBMCs used were ones drawn from 9.5 to 10 ml of fresh peripheral blood. Trimming took 0 bases from V and 2 from J, leaving 8 bases between them. The germline V gene has CDR1 WSHSY and CDR2 SAAADI. The CDR3 is 14 amino acids. The authors amplified TCR beta CDR3 regions, and they did so from RNA transcripts for repertoire sequencing. HTBI primers primed a first-round RT-PCR, and a second-round multiplex PCR followed. TCRdb reprocessed the multiplex PCR reads via MiXCR and lists one record per CDR3 protein. The sample yields almost 750,000 distinct CDR3 sequences, roughly two fifths seen once. Whole-study results and caveats: The model's prediction of ophthalmopathy progression had roughly 68% sensitivity and 72% to 80% specificity.

In this sample, this clonotype turned up once. What it recognizes is unknown. The chain links TRBV10-2 to TRBJ2-7; no definite D call. This sequence was found in an adult man with Graves' ophthalmopathy. The source material was peripheral blood. CDR3 sequence reads: CASSESNQPYEQYF. The CDR3 nucleotides read TGCGCCAGCAGTGAGTCGAACCAGCCCTACGAGCAGTACTTC.